This is a list of T cell receptor beta chains from one sample in a study of T-cell reconstitution after alpha-beta-depleted transplantation in children. MiXCR was run by TCRdb on the PCR reads, yielding one entry per CDR3 protein. Of about 830,000 distinct CDR3 sequences listed, roughly 15% are singletons. The sequences come from PBMCs, mostly from graft donor cells, collected 360 days after TCRalphabeta/CD19-depleted stem cell transplant. The receptors were gathered from a male patient under 18 who had a stem cell transplant for acute lymphoblastic leukemia, so the T cells may come from the graft donor. Each CDR3 is given with its conserved first and last residue. The D gene is left open where the match is weak.

CASSVFPRTEETQYF,.,TRBV9
CSATNRNTEAFF,.,TRBV20-1
CASSLGTSQETQYF,.,TRBV12-3/TRBV12-4
CASSQGQGLDNEQFF,TRBD1,TRBV4-1
CASMWSTEAFF,.,TRBV2
CASSLAGLGGQPQHF,.,TRBV12-3/TRBV12-4
CASSLGLNRGPYYEQYF,TRBD1,TRBV11-2
CASSQGGRAGELFF,.,TRBV19
CASSEGGAYYGYTF,.,TRBV6-1
CASSQRTSGSPEQFF,TRBD2,TRBV5-5
CASSSWTSGANVLTF,.,TRBV7-9
CAISDFKDRGLRNEQFF,TRBD1,TRBV24-1
CASSPRQGYSGANVLTF,TRBD1,TRBV7-9
CASSLGWWQGDGYTF,.,TRBV5-5
CASSPYTGTAFF,.,TRBV12-3/TRBV12-4
CSAPNAGGGSYEQYF,.,TRBV20-1
CASSPGPSGPTYEQYF,TRBD2,TRBV12-3/TRBV12-4
CASSLGVERESGEQYF,TRBD2,TRBV5-1
CASSLGTSGVSTDTQYF,TRBD2,TRBV7-2
CSGTSGFYNEQFF,TRBD2,TRBV29-1
CASSFLGAAYEQYF,.,TRBV12-3/TRBV12-4
CASSLPGPCVETQYF,.,TRBV2
CASSSSGGARTGELFF,TRBD2,TRBV12-3/TRBV12-4
CASSQEGDLDTQYF,.,TRBV3-1
CATSRDRAGGPAGELFF,TRBD2,TRBV15
CASSKADRGAYEQYF,.,TRBV21-1
CSAYRLGYEQYF,.,TRBV20-1
CASSPGTRREDLAKNIQYF,TRBD2,TRBV5-1
CASSQTRNTQYF,.,TRBV7-8
CASSQPWGLREGNEQFF,.,TRBV4-1
CASSFPTSGQETQYF,TRBD2,TRBV3-1
CASSDGLSVLNEQFF,.,TRBV6-1
CASSSPNGNEQYF,.,TRBV12-3/TRBV12-4
CASSPASGRATDTQYF,TRBD2,TRBV12-3/TRBV12-4